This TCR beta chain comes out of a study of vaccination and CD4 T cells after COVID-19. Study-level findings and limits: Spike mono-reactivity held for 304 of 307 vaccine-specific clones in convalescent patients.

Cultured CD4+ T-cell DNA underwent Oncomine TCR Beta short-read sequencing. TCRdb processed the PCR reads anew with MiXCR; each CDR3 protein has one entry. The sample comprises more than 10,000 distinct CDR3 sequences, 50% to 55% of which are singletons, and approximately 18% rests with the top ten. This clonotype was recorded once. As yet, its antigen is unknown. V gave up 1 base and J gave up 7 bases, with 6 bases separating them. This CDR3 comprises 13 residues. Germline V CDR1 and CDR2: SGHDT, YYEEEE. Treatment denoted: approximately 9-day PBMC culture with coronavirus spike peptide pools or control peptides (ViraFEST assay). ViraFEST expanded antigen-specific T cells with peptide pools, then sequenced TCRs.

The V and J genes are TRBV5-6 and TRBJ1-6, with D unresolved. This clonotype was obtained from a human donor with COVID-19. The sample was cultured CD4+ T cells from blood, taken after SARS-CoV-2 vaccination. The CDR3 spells CASSLTVNSPLHF. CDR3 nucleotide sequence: TGTGCCAGCAGCTTGACAGTCAATTCACCCCTCCACTTT.